These 18 T cell receptor beta chains came from one sample sequenced in a study of cytomegalovirus exposure and HLA in healthy donors. PCR amplification relied on 60 Vbeta primers (plus 13 Jbeta primers). Sequenced by immunoSEQ multiplex PCR; TCRdb stores in-frame clones only, minus some. The repertoire has roughly 200,000 clones, about 70% of them found once; the top ten carry about 2%. The sequenced material came from PBMCs. The receptors were gathered from a woman in her twenties or thirties in good health and CMV-seronegative.

V gene TRBV18 combines with J gene TRBJ2-3, with 7 bases lining up with TRBD1. The CDR3 length is 14 residues. V gave up 2 bases and J gave up 6 bases; unmatched junction bases: 5. Per the germline V gene, CDR1 is KGHSH and CDR2 is LQKENI. This CDR3 reads CASSPGQVDDTQYF. The CDR3 DNA reads as TGTGCCAGCTCACCAGGACAGGTGGACGATACGCAGTATTTT.

The V gene is TRBV11-2, the J gene TRBJ2-4; D gene uncertain. V dropped 7 bases and J dropped 8 bases, with 9 bases sitting between them. CDR1 is SGHAT and CDR2 is FQNNGV in the germline V gene. The CDR3 totals 11 residues. The CDR3 bases are TGTGCCAGCACCAGTATCGACATTCAGTACTTC. It specifies CASTSIDIQYF.

This sequence joins TRBV7-8 and TRBJ2-7, with TRBD1 identical over 9 bases. V trimming: 5 bases; J trimming: 1 base; junction bases outside the gene matches: 6. Germline CDR1 SGHVS, CDR2 FQNEAQ. The CDR3 consists of 15 residues. CDR3 in DNA: TGTGCCAGCAGCGTCCCCGGGACAGGGTCCTACGAGCAGTACTTC. Amino acid sequence: CASSVPGTGSYEQYF.

The chain has TRBV5-4 and TRBJ2-1; D might be TRBD1 (6 bases). V gave up 10 bases and J gave up 4 bases, with 15 bases separating them. The CDR3 is 13 amino acids. CDR1 is SGHNT and CDR2 is YYREEE in the germline V gene (reference sequence). CDR3 bases: TGTGCCGGATCAGGGGCGCCTTACAATGAGCAGTTCTTC. The encoded protein is CAGSGAPYNEQFF. Supplemented by reference TRBV5-4 and TRBJ2-1, the full variable domain reads ETGVTQSPTHLIKTRGQQVTLRCSSQSGHNTVSWYQQALGQGPQFIFQYYREEENGRGNFPPRFSGLQFPNYSSELNVNALELDDSALYLCAGSGAPYNEQFFGPGTRLTVL.

The table lists this clone with a few counts. The chain links TRBV10-1 to TRBJ2-2, with 7 bases lining up with TRBD1. Germline V gene lookup returns CDR1 WNHNN and CDR2 SYGVQD (reference sequence). V was pared by 1 base and J by 0 bases, with 20 bases of the junction left unmatched. The length of the CDR3 is 22 residues. In DNA, the CDR3 is TGCGCCAGCAGTGAGTGGGTAGGTGGTGGGACAGCTCCTTTCGCGAACACCGGGGAGCTGTTTTTT. It yields the protein CASSEWVGGGTAPFANTGELFF.

J is TRBJ2-1 and V is TRBV9; 10 nucleotides line up with TRBD2. This CDR3 region has 19 residues. Looked up from germline, CDR1 is SGDLS and CDR2 is YYNGEE. J lost 0 bases, V lost 4 bases, and 13 bases had no gene match. The CDR3 is CASSPALGLAAASYNEQFF. CDR3 nucleotide sequence: TGTGCCAGCAGCCCCGCCCTAGGACTAGCGGCTGCCTCCTACAATGAGCAGTTCTTC.

V usage is TRBV5-1 and J usage is TRBJ2-1; D perhaps matches TRBD2 (7 bases). The CDR3 length is 16 residues. V was pared by 7 bases and J by 0 bases, with 17 bases between. Germline CDR1 reads SGHRS; CDR2 reads YFSETQ. In DNA, the CDR3 is TGCGCCAGCCTCCGAGGGGGGGAGAGCTCCTACAATGAGCAGTTCTTC. Its protein is CASLRGGESSYNEQFF.

The chain employs TRBV9 and TRBJ2-5; 7 bases are shared with TRBD2. The CDR3 is 17 amino acids. Unmatched junction bases numbered 12, after V lost 4 bases and J lost 0 bases. CDR1 is SGDLS and CDR2 is YYNGEE in the germline V gene. DNA for the CDR3: TGTGCCAGCAGCCCCGGGGGAGGACTAGTGTACCAAGAGACCCAGTACTTC. Amino acid sequence: CASSPGGGLVYQETQYF.

This clone appeared once. CDR3: CASSNLPKSGTSGDPRTNEQFF. The CDR3 DNA is TGTGCCAGCAGCAACCTCCCTAAGTCCGGGACTAGCGGAGACCCGCGGACCAATGAGCAGTTCTTC. This sequence joins TRBV21-1 and TRBJ2-1; the DNA was not used to check the table's D call, TRBD2. TRBV21-1 is listed as a pseudogene. The CDR3 contains 22 residues.

This clone has a handful of counts. V gene TRBV6-5 combines with J gene TRBJ2-2, with D tentatively TRBD2 (6 bases). The CDR3 length is 14 residues. Germline CDR1 is MNHEY and CDR2 is SVGAGI. The V and J ends lost 5 bases and 6 bases respectively, with 13 bases between them. For the CDR3, the DNA is TGTGCCAGCAGTACAACTACTAGCCCCGGGGAGCTGTTTTTT. Translating gives CASSTTTSPGELFF.

V and J are TRBV28 and TRBJ2-7; no clear D gene. The CDR3 loop spans 14 amino acids. The ends were cut back, 1 base at V and 3 bases at J, with 10 bases in the middle. Germline CDR1 is MDHEN and CDR2 is SYDVKM. The CDR3 reads CASSLYDGFYEQYF. The CDR3 nucleotides are TGTGCCAGCAGTTTATATGACGGGTTCTACGAGCAGTACTTC.

The gene calls are TRBV27 and TRBJ1-2; TRBD1 matches at 8 bases. With 4 bases clipped from V and 7 bases from J, the junction kept 8 bases outside the gene matches. CDR1 is MNHEY, CDR2 SMNVEV, per germline (reference sequence). The CDR3 sequence is 14 residues long. CDR3 sequence reads: CASSYQDRAGGYTF. DNA of the CDR3: TGTGCCAGCAGTTACCAGGACAGGGCTGGTGGCTACACCTTC.

The chain joins TRBV11-2 to TRBJ2-7; D unclear. Trimming cost V 0 bases and J 2 bases, with 11 bases left between them. Germline CDR1 SGHAT, CDR2 FQNNGV. The CDR3 loop spans 15 amino acids. CDR3 nucleotides: TGTGCCAGCAGCTTAGAGAGTCAGGCAGCCTACGAGCAGTACTTC. This codes for CASSLESQAAYEQYF.

V usage is TRBV9 and J usage is TRBJ2-7, with 7 bases aligning to TRBD1. The CDR3 consists of 16 residues. CDR1 SGDLS and CDR2 YYNGEE come from the germline V gene. V dropped 2 bases and J dropped 5; count of bases not matched to a gene: 13. CDR3 sequence reads: CASSVRPGQSMDEQYF. The CDR3 DNA follows: TGTGCCAGCAGCGTTCGACCGGGACAGTCTATGGACGAGCAGTACTTC.

In its sample, this clone was seen once. The V gene is TRBV7-9, the J gene TRBJ2-7; TRBD2 matches at 16 bases. Germline loops: CDR1 SEHNR, CDR2 FQNEAQ (reference sequence). The V segment lost 4 bases and the J segment 2 bases; nucleotides outside the gene matches: 5. CDR3 size: 17 residues. The CDR3 coding sequence is TGTGCCAGCAGCTCGACGGGACTAGCGGGAGGGACCTACGAGCAGTACTTC. Amino acid sequence: CASSSTGLAGGTYEQYF.

The chain is built from TRBV18 and TRBJ1-4; 7 bases align to TRBD1. The CDR3 loop spans 17 amino acids. Per the germline V gene, CDR1 is KGHSH and CDR2 is LQKENI. J was trimmed by 8 bases and V by 6 bases; bases with no gene match: 18. The CDR3 nucleotides read TGTGCCAGCTCCCAAACCGGGCCCCGACAGGGAAGCGAAAAACTGTTTTTT. Translated, it gives CASSQTGPRQGSEKLFF.

The chain has TRBV27 and TRBJ2-7; perhaps TRBD1 as D (6 bases). Per germline, CDR1 MNHEY and CDR2 SMNVEV (reference sequence). The CDR3 loop spans 13 amino acids. Trimming took off 1 base at V and 6 bases at J, with 10 bases between the two ends. The CDR3 coding sequence is TGTGCCAGCAGTTTATTCCAAGGGGGCGAGCAGTACTTC. It is translated as CASSLFQGGEQYF.

The V call is TRBV5-1, the J call TRBJ2-1; a possible D gene is TRBD1 (6 bases). Trimming removed 9 bases from V and 0 bases from J, with 13 bases in between. This CDR3 has 14 amino acids. Germline lookup yields CDR1 SGHRS and CDR2 YFSETQ. The CDR3 DNA is TGCGCCATCGGGACACCCTACTCCTACAATGAGCAGTTCTTC. Its translation is CAIGTPYSYNEQFF.